The clone carrying this T cell receptor beta chain came up a few times. The data were obtained in a study of cytomegalovirus exposure and HLA in healthy donors. PCR used 60 Vbeta primers and 13 Jbeta primers. Assay: immunoSEQ multiplex PCR; the TCRdb copy retains only in-frame clones and omits some. The sample lists roughly 150,000 clones, roughly 82% occurring once. This CDR3 is built from 15 residues. Trimming took 4 bases from V and 4 from J; bases not matched to a gene: 9. The germline CDR1 and CDR2 sequences are SGHNT and YYREEE (reference sequence). This clonotype was sampled from a man aged 30 to 39 in good health and CMV-seronegative. The V call is TRBV5-4, the J call TRBJ2-3, with TRBD2 matching over 7 bases. Sequencing input: PBMCs. The CDR3 region is CASSLSGILSDTQYF. The CDR3 coding sequence is TGTGCCAGCAGCCTCAGCGGGATCCTCTCAGATACGCAGTATTTT.